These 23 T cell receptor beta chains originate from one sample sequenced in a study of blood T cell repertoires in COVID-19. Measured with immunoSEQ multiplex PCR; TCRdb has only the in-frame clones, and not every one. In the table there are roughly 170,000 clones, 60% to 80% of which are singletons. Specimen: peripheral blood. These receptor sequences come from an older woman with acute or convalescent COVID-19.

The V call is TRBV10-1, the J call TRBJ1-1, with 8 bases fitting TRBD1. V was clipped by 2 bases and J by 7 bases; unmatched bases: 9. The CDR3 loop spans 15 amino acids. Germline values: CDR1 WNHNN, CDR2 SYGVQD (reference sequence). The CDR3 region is CASSEGQGLGGEAFF. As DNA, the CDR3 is TGCGCCAGCAGTGAGGGACAGGGCCTCGGGGGTGAAGCTTTCTTT.

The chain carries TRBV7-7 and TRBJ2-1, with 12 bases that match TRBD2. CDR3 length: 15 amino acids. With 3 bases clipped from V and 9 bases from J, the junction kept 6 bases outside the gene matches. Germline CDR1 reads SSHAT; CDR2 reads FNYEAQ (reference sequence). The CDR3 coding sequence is TGTGCCAGCAGCTTTGGACTAGCGGGGTTGAGTGAGCAGTTCTTC. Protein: CASSFGLAGLSEQFF.

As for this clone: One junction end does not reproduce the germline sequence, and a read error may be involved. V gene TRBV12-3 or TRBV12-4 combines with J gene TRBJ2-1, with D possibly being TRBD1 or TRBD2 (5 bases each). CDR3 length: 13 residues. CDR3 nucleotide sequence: TGTGCCAGCGGTTTAGGGGAGCTGAATGAGCAGTTCTTC. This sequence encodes CASGLGELNEQFF.

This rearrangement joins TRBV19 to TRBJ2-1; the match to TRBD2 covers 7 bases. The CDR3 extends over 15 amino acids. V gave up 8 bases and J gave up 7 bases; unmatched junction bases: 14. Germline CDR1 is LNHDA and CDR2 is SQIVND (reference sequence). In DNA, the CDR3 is TGTGCCAGTTCTTTGGCGGGAGTGGCGGGAAATGAGCAGTTCTTC. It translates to CASSLAGVAGNEQFF.

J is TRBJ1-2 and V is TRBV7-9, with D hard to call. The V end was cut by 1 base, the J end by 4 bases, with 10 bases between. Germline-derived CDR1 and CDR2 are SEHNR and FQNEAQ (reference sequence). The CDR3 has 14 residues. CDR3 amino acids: CASSLGGQIYGYTF. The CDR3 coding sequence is TGTGCCAGCAGCTTAGGCGGCCAGATCTATGGCTACACCTTC.

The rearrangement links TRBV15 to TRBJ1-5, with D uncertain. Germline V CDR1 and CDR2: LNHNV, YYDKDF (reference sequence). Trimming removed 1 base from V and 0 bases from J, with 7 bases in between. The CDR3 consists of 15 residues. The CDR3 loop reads CATSRGENSNQPQHF. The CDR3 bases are TGTGCCACCAGCAGAGGGGAGAATAGCAATCAGCCCCAGCATTTT.

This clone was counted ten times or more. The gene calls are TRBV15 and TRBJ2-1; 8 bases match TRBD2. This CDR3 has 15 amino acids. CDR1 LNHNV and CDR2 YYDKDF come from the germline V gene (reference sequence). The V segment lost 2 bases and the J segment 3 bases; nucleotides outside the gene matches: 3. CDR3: CATSRSGRSYNEQFF. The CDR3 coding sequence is TGTGCCACCAGCAGAAGCGGGAGAAGCTACAATGAGCAGTTCTTC.

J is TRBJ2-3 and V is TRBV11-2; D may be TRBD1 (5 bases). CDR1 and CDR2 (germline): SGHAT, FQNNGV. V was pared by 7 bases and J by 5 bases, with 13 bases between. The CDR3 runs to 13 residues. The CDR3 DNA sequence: TGTGCCAGCATCACAACAGGAATAGATACGCAGTATTTT. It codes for CASITTGIDTQYF.

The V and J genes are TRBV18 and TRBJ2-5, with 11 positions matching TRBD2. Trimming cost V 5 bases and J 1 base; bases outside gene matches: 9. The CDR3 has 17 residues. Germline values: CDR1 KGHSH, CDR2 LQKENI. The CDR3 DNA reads TGTGCCAGCTCATCTTCTCTAGCGGGAGGAAGCCAAGAGACCCAGTACTTC. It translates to CASSSSLAGGSQETQYF.

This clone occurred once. Written as DNA, the CDR3 is TGTGCCAGCAGCGCCGGCGGGGTACGCGGGGAGCTGTTTTTT. This translates into CASSAGGVRGELFF. V gene TRBV9 combines with J gene TRBJ2-2; possible D gene TRBD2, 6 bases. The CDR3 is made up of 14 amino acids. Germline loops: CDR1 SGDLS, CDR2 YYNGEE. Trimming stripped 3 bases from V and 7 bases from J, with 13 bases between.

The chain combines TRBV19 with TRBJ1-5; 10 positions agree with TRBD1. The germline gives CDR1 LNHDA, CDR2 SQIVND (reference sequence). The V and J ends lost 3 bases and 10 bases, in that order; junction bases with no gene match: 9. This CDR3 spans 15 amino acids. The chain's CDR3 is CASSIGQGVRRPQHF. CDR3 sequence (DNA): TGTGCCAGTAGTATCGGACAGGGGGTGCGACGTCCCCAGCATTTT. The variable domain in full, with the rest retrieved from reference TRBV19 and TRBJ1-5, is DGGITQSPKYLFRKEGQNVTLSCEQNLNHDAMYWYRQDPGQGLRLIYYSQIVNDFQKGDIAEGYSVSREKKESFPLTVTSAQKNPTAFYLCASSIGQGVRRPQHFGDGTRLSIL.

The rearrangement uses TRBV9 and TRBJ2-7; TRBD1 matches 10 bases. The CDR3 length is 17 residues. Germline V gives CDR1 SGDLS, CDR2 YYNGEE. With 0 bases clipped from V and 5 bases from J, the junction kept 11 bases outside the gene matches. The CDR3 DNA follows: TGTGCCAGCAGCGTAGGTCCACGGACAGGGGGTAGCCACGAGCAGTACTTC. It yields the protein CASSVGPRTGGSHEQYF.

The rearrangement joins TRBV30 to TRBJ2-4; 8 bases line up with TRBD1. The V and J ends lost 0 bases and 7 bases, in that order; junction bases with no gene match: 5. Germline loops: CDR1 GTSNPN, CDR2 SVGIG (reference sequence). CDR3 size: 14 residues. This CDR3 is CAWSVGQGGNIQYF. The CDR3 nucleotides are TGTGCCTGGAGTGTTGGACAGGGTGGGAACATTCAGTACTTC.

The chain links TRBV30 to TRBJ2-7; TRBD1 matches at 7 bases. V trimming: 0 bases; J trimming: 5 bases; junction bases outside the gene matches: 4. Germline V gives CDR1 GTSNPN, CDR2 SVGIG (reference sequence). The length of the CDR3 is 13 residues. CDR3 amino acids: CAWSVDRVNEQYF. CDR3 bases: TGTGCCTGGAGTGTCGACAGGGTGAACGAGCAGTACTTC.

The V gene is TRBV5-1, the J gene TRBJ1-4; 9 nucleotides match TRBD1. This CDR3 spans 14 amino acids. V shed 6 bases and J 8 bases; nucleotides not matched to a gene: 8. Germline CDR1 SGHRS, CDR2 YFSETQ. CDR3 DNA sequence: TGCGCCAGCAAGATCCGGGACAGGGACGAAAAACTGTTTTTT. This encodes CASKIRDRDEKLFF.

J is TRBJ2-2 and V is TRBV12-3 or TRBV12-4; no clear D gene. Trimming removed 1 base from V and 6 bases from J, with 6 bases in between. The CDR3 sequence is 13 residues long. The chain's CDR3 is CASSLDGPGELFF. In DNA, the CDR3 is TGTGCCAGCAGTTTAGACGGTCCCGGGGAGCTGTTTTTT.

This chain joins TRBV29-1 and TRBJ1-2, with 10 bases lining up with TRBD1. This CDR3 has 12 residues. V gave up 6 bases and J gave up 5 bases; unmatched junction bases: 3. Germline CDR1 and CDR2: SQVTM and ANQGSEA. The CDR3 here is CSVRTGGYGYTF. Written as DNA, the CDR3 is TGCAGCGTCCGGACAGGGGGGTATGGCTACACCTTC. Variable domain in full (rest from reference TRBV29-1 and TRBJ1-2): SAVISQKPSRDICQRGTSLTIQCQVDSQVTMMFWYRQQPGQSLTLIATANQGSEATYESGFVIDKFPISRPNLTFSTLTVSNMSPEDSSIYLCSVRTGGYGYTFGSGTRLTVV.

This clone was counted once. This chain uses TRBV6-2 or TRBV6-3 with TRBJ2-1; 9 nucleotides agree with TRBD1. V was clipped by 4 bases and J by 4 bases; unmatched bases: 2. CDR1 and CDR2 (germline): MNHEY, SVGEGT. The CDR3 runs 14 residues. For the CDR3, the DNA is TGTGCCAGCAGTTCCGGACAGGGGTACAATGAGCAGTTCTTC. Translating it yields CASSSGQGYNEQFF.

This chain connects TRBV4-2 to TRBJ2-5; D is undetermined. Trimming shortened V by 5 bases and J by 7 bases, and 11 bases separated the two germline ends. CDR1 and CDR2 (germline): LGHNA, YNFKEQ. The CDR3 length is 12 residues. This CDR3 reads CASSTLSGTQYF. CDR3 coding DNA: TGTGCCAGCAGCACCCTAAGTGGGACCCAGTACTTC.

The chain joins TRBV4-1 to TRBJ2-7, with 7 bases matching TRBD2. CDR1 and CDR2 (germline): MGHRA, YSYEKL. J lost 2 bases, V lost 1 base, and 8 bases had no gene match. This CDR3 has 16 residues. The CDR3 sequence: CASSQGTSVRTYEQYF. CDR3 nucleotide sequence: TGCGCCAGCAGCCAAGGGACTAGTGTAAGAACCTACGAGCAGTACTTC.

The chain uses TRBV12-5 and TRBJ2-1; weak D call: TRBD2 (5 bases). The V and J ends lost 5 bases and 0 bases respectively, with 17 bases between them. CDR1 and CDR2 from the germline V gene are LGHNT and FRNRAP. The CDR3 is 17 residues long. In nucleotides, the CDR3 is TGTGCTAGTGGTAGGAAGAGGGAACCCCTCTCCTACAATGAGCAGTTCTTC. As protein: CASGRKREPLSYNEQFF.

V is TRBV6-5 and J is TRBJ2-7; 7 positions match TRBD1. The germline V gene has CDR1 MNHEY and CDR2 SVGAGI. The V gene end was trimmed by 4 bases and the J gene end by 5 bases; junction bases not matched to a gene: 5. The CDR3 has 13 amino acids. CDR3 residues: CASSSTGNDEQYF. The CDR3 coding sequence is TGTGCCAGCAGTTCGACAGGGAACGACGAGCAGTACTTC.

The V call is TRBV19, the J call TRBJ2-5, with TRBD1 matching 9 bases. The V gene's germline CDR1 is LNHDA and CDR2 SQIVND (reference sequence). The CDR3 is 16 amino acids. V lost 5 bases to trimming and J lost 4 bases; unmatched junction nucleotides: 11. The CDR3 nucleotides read TGTGCCAGTAGTCCGGGACAGGGTCTAGTTGGAGAGACCCAGTACTTC. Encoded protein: CASSPGQGLVGETQYF. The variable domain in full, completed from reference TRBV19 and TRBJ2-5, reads DGGITQSPKYLFRKEGQNVTLSCEQNLNHDAMYWYRQDPGQGLRLIYYSQIVNDFQKGDIAEGYSVSREKKESFPLTVTSAQKNPTAFYLCASSPGQGLVGETQYFGPGTRLLVL.